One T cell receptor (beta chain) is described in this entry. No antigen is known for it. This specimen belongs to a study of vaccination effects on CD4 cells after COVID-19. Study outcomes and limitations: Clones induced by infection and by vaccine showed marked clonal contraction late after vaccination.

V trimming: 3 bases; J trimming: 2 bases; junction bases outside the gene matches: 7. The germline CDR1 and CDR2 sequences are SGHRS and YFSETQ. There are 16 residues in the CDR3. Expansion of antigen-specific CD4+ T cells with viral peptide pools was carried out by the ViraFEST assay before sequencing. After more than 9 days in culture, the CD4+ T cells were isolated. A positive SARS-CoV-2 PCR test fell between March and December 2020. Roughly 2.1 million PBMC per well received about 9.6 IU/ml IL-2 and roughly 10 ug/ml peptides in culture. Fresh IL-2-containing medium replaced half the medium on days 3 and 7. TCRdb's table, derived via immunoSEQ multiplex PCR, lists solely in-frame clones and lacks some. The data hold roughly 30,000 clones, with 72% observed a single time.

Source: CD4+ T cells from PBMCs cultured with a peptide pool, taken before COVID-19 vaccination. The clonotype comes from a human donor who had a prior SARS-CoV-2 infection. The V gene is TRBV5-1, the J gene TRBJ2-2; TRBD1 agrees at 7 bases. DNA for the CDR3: TGCGCCAGCAGCTCGACAGGGAGATTAAACACCGGGGAGCTGTTTTTT. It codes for CASSSTGRLNTGELFF.